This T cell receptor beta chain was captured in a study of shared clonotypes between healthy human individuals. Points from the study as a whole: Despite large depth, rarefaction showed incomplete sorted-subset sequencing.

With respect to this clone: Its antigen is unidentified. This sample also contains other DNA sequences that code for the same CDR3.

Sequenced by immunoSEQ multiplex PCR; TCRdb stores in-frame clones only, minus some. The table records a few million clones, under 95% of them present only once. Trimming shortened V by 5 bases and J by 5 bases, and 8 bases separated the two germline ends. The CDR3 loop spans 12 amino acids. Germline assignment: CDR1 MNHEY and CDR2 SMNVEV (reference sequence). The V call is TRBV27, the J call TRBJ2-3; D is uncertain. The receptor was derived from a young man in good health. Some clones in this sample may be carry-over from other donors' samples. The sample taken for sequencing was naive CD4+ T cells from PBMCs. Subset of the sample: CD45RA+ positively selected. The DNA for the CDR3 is TGTGCCAGCAGTCTCCCCGGAGATACGCAGTATTTT. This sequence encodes CASSLPGDTQYF.